Listed here are 9 T cell receptor beta chains from one sample, sequenced in a study of T cells after yellow fever vaccination. From the 5' RACE reads, TCRdb called clonotypes with MiXCR, one entry per CDR3 protein. The sample contains about 220,000 distinct CDR3 sequences, less than 7.5% of which appear only once. Sequences were derived from CD4+ T cells sorted from PBMCs, sampled on the day of the yellow fever booster vaccination. These receptors were collected from a man aged 30 to 39 who received the YFV17D yellow fever vaccine.

This clonotype came up many times. This chain joins TRBV10-3 and TRBJ1-1; tentative D call: TRBD1 (5 bases). CDR3 length equals 15 residues. Germline-derived CDR1 and CDR2 are ENHRY and SYGVKD. The V end was cut by 7 bases, the J end by 0 bases, with 15 bases between. The CDR3 loop is CAITLPGDLNTEAFF. CDR3 nucleotides: TGTGCCATCACCCTCCCTGGGGACCTGAACACTGAAGCTTTCTTT.

The V call is TRBV30, the J call TRBJ2-3, with 11 nucleotides matching TRBD2. The V and J ends lost 0 bases and 4 bases, in that order; junction bases with no gene match: 9. CDR3 length: 17 amino acids. Germline assignment: CDR1 GTSNPN and CDR2 SVGIG (reference sequence). The CDR3 sequence: CAWSVLTSGSRSDTQYF. The DNA of the CDR3 is TGTGCCTGGAGTGTACTTACTAGCGGGAGTCGCTCAGATACGCAGTATTTT. The full variable domain, rest sourced from reference TRBV30 and TRBJ2-3, is SQTIHQWPATLVQPVGSPLSLECTVEGTSNPNLYWYRQAAGRGLQLLFYSVGIGQISSEVPQNLSASRPQDRQFILSSKKLLLSDSGFYLCAWSVLTSGSRSDTQYFGPGTRLTVL.

This rearrangement joins TRBV20-1 to TRBJ2-5; perhaps TRBD1 as D (6 bases). Germline assignment: CDR1 DFQATT and CDR2 SNEGSKA (reference sequence). This CDR3 region has 13 residues. V lost 4 bases and J lost 2, with 11 bases in between. CDR3 in amino acids: CSATDRPQETQYF. CDR3 sequence (DNA): TGCAGTGCTACAGACAGGCCACAAGAGACCCAGTACTTC.

This clonotype was found many times. V and J are TRBV12-3 or TRBV12-4 and TRBJ1-1; the match to TRBD1 covers 10 bases. The trim removed 5 bases at V and 4 bases at J, leaving 4 bases unmatched. The CDR3 length is 14 residues. The CDR3 DNA is TGTGCCAGCAGTCCCGGGACAGGGGTCACTGAAGCTTTCTTT. It specifies CASSPGTGVTEAFF.

There are many counts of this clonotype. The V and J genes are TRBV14 and TRBJ1-1; D gene ambiguous. Per germline, CDR1 SGHDN and CDR2 FVKESK. The CDR3 has 12 amino acids. V lost 0 bases, J lost 11 bases, and 10 bases lay in between. The CDR3 DNA reads TGTGCCAGCAGCCAAGATCATGGGGTGGCTTTCTTT. Translation: CASSQDHGVAFF.

This clonotype was recorded a few times. The chain employs TRBV4-3 and TRBJ2-2; unclear D gene. V was cut by 1 base and J by 2 bases, with 8 bases left in between. There are 15 residues in the CDR3. Germline V gene sequence: CDR1 LGHNA, CDR2 YSLEER. The chain's CDR3 is CASSQVFGNTGELFF. CDR3 bases: TGCGCCAGCAGCCAAGTCTTCGGAAACACCGGGGAGCTGTTTTTT.

This clonotype has ten or more counts. The genes are TRBV29-1 and TRBJ2-5; 7 bases agree with TRBD1. This CDR3 comprises 13 residues. Trimming cost V 1 base and J 5 bases; bases outside gene matches: 4. CDR1 is SQVTM, CDR2 ANQGSEA, per germline. The CDR3 protein is CSVEGQGVETQYF. The CDR3 region has the DNA TGCAGCGTTGAAGGACAGGGCGTGGAGACCCAGTACTTC.

Ten or more counts support this clonotype. This chain links TRBV20-1 with TRBJ2-5; no clear D. Germline assignment: CDR1 DFQATT and CDR2 SNEGSKA (reference sequence). V gave up 5 bases and J gave up 5 bases, with 18 bases separating them. There are 14 residues in the CDR3. The CDR3 DNA reads as TGCAGTGCTCCTACGGGCTCGGGCCGGGAGACCCAGTACTTC. Encoded protein: CSAPTGSGRETQYF.

There are a few counts of this clonotype. CDR3 sequence (DNA): TGCAGTGCTGTAGACAGGGGCCAAGAGACCCAGTACTTC. Protein product: CSAVDRGQETQYF. The rearrangement joins TRBV20-1 to TRBJ2-5, with 8 bases aligning to TRBD1. Germline V gives CDR1 DFQATT, CDR2 SNEGSKA (reference sequence). This CDR3 comprises 13 residues. V lost 5 bases and J lost 1; bases outside the gene matches: 3.